These 4 T cell receptor beta chains were all obtained from the same sample, sequenced in a study of cytomegalovirus exposure and HLA in healthy donors. The study ran its PCR with 60 Vbeta and 13 Jbeta primers. The protocol was immunoSEQ multiplex PCR, while the TCRdb copy is restricted to in-frame clones and leaves out a portion. The table has under 200,000 clones, roughly four fifths seen once; the top ten hold around 1.4%. Material: PBMCs. All receptors come from a man aged 55 to 70 in good health and CMV-seronegative.

J is TRBJ1-4 and V is TRBV2; TRBD1 agrees at 9 bases. The CDR3 has 14 amino acids. CDR1 and CDR2 from the germline V gene are SNHLY and FYNNEI. J was trimmed by 5 bases and V by 6 bases; bases with no gene match: 4. The CDR3 sequence is CASSLGQGNEKLFF. In DNA form, the CDR3 reads TGTGCCAGCAGCCTGGGACAGGGAAATGAAAAACTGTTTTTT.

The V and J genes are TRBV28 and TRBJ1-2; 7 bases line up with TRBD1. With 6 bases clipped from V and 5 bases from J, the junction kept 6 bases outside the gene matches. The germline gives CDR1 MDHEN, CDR2 SYDVKM. This CDR3 region has 13 residues. Written as DNA, the CDR3 is TGTGCCAGCAGCCAAGGGGGCCGGTATGGCTACACCTTC. As protein: CASSQGGRYGYTF.

This clone has only a few counts. This rearrangement joins TRBV19 to TRBJ2-2; possible D gene TRBD2, 6 bases. Germline loops: CDR1 LNHDA, CDR2 SQIVND (reference sequence). The CDR3 sequence is 18 residues long. Trimming pared 4 bases from V and 4 bases from J, leaving 22 bases between. DNA for the CDR3: TGTGCCAGTAGTACTACTCCCGCTGACTTCGGGGGCACCGGGGAGCTGTTTTTT. This gives the protein CASSTTPADFGGTGELFF.

The chain couples TRBV6-6 to TRBJ1-5, with a weak D call TRBD1 (5 bases). This CDR3 has 13 residues. CDR1 and CDR2 from the germline V gene are MNHNY and SVGAGI (reference sequence). Trimming stripped 9 bases from V and 6 bases from J, with 15 bases between. CDR3 region: CASNSWGSQPQHF. DNA of the CDR3: TGTGCCAGTAATTCGTGGGGCAGTCAGCCCCAGCATTTT.